This entry features one T cell receptor beta chain sequence. No antigen is known for it. At one boundary the junction diverges from the germline segment, which might be a read error. TCRdb called the 5' RACE reads again in MiXCR, with one record for every CDR3 protein. The sample gives about 62,000 distinct CDR3 sequences, 4% to 6% of which show up once; less than 3.5% is in the top ten. This sample is part of a study of neurological immune-mediated disorders. Study-wide points: No link was found between any clinical or MRI feature and the multiple sclerosis repertoire cluster.

Per germline, CDR1 SSHAT and CDR2 FNYEAQ (reference sequence). The CDR3 is made up of 14 amino acids. The material sequenced was PBMCs. J is TRBJ2-5 and V is TRBV7-7, with D possibly called TRBD1 or TRBD2 (6 bases each). The sequence was obtained from a woman aged 45-59 years with multiple sclerosis. The CDR3 sequence is CASSSGAGQETQYF. CDR3 sequence (DNA): TGTGCTAGCAGCTCGGGGGCAGGGCAAGAGACCCAGTACTTC.